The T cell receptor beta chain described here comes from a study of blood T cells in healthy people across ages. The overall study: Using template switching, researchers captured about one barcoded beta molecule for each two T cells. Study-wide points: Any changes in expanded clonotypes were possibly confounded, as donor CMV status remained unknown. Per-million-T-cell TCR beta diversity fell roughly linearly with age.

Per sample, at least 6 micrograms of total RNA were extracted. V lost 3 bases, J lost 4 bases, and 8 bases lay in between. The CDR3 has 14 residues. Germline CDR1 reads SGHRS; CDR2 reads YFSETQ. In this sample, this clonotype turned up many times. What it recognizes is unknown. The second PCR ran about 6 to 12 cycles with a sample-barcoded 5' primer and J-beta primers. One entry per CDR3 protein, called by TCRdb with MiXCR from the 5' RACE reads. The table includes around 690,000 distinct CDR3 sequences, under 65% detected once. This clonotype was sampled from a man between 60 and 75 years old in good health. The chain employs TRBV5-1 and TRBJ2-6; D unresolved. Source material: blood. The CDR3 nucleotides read TGCGCCAGCAGCTCTGGGTCCGGGGCCAACGTCCTGACTTTC. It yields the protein CASSSGSGANVLTF.